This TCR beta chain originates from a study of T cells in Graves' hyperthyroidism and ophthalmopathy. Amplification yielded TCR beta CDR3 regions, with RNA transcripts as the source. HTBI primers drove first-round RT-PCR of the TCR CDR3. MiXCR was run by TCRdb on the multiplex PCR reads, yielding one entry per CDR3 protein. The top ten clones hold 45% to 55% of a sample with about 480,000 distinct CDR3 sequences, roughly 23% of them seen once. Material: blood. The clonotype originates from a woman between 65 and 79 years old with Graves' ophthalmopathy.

The CDR3 nucleotides are TGTGCCAGCAGTCTGACAGGGGGCCTAGCGGGAGGGCCCTCAGATACGCAGTATTTT. The encoded protein is CASSLTGGLAGGPSDTQYF. V is TRBV28 and J is TRBJ2-3, with TRBD2 matching over 12 bases. Per germline, CDR1 MDHEN and CDR2 SYDVKM. V trimming: 5 bases; J trimming: 4 bases; junction bases outside the gene matches: 16. The CDR3 contains 19 residues.